This TCR beta chain was retrieved from a study of blood T cell repertoires in COVID-19. At the level of the study: PBMCs, B-cell-depleted T cells, or T cells provided the cDNA or gDNA that made up the material.

Germline V lookup: CDR1 LGHDT, CDR2 YNNKEL (reference sequence). Trimming removed 1 base from V and 4 bases from J; junction bases left unmatched: 4. The CDR3 sequence is 17 residues long. Per the authors' pipeline: Reference gene primer amplification in the assay estimated nucleated cell counts. The assay was immunoSEQ multiplex PCR, and TCRdb's table has in-frame clones only and misses some. V and J calls and clone size are given by that table; D and trimming were obtained from the DNA. The data show more than 6,500 clones, with 75% to 90% seen just once and 9% to 10% held by the top ten. The source material was peripheral blood. The chain has TRBV3-1 (or the pseudogene TRBV3-2) and TRBJ2-2; TRBD2 agrees at 12 bases. The origin of this receptor is a human donor in a cohort sampled during active COVID-19. This chain's CDR3 is CASSQGLAGASTGELFF. The CDR3 DNA reads as TGTGCCAGCAGCCAAGGACTAGCGGGAGCTTCCACCGGGGAGCTGTTTTTT.